The clone carrying this T cell receptor (beta chain) was recorded at least ten times. This record belongs to a study of T cells in Graves' hyperthyroidism and ophthalmopathy. Regions amplified from RNA transcripts were the TCR beta CDR3 regions. TCR CDR3 underwent first-round RT-PCR with the HTBI primer set. MiXCR, applied by TCRdb to the multiplex PCR reads, yields one record per CDR3 protein. Of 300,000 to 350,000 distinct CDR3 sequences listed, approximately 13% are singletons. This sample holds PBMCs from roughly 10 ml fresh peripheral blood. Deletions cut 8 bases from V and 1 base from J, with 15 bases between. The CDR3 length is 14 residues. The germline V gene has CDR1 MNHEY and CDR2 SMNVEV (reference sequence).

The origin of this receptor is a woman in her twenties or thirties with Graves' hyperthyroidism. The sample was blood. The chain carries TRBV27 and TRBJ2-7, with D possibly matching TRBD2 (6 bases). As DNA, the CDR3 is TGTGCCAGCGGGTTTGGAGGGCCGTCCTACGAGCAGTACTTC. Translated: CASGFGGPSYEQYF.